Each of the 5 T cell receptor beta chains below was sequenced from the same sample in a study of cytomegalovirus exposure and HLA in healthy donors. The study ran its PCR with 60 Vbeta and 13 Jbeta primers. TCRdb's copy holds only in-frame clones and misses some; the assay was immunoSEQ multiplex PCR. Of over 95,000 clones in the sample, about 80% are singletons; the top ten hold approximately 12%. The material sequenced was PBMCs. Receptors were obtained from a woman aged 40 to 55 in good health and CMV-seropositive.

The chain couples TRBV19 to TRBJ2-2; TRBD2 aligns across 10 bases. V lost 4 bases and J lost 4; bases outside the gene matches: 6. Per the germline V gene, CDR1 is LNHDA and CDR2 is SQIVND (reference sequence). The CDR3 is 16 amino acids. CDR3 sequence reads: CASSRLAGDITGELFF. For the CDR3, the DNA is TGTGCCAGTAGTAGGCTAGCGGGGGATATCACCGGGGAGCTGTTTTTT.

The chain is built from TRBV15 and TRBJ1-1; tentative D call: TRBD1 (6 bases). Per the germline V gene, CDR1 is LNHNV and CDR2 is YYDKDF (reference sequence). The V end was cut by 0 bases, the J end by 1 base, with 9 bases between. This CDR3 region has 15 residues. CDR3 loop: CATSRDPTGNTEAFF. The CDR3 nucleotides read TGTGCCACCAGCAGAGACCCGACAGGGAACACTGAAGCTTTCTTT.

The chain employs TRBV6-5 and TRBJ1-4; a weak D match, TRBD1 (6 bases). Germline loops: CDR1 MNHEY, CDR2 SVGAGI. The ends were cut back, 10 bases at V and 4 bases at J, with 19 bases in the middle. The CDR3 is 15 residues long. CDR3 DNA: TGTGCCACCGGTAGGGTTTGGGGGCTTAATGAAAAACTGTTTTTT. Its protein is CATGRVWGLNEKLFF.

The chain links TRBV7-8 to TRBJ2-7, with TRBD2 identical over 12 bases. This CDR3 contains 16 residues. V was pared by 0 bases and J by 6 bases, with 6 bases of the junction left unmatched. The germline gives CDR1 SGHVS, CDR2 FQNEAQ. CDR3 residues: CASSLALAGGLSEQYF. The CDR3 DNA follows: TGTGCCAGCAGCTTAGCTCTAGCGGGGGGGCTATCCGAGCAGTACTTC.

This clone was seen only a few times. CDR3 in DNA: TGTGCCAGCAGCTCCTGGGGAGCAAGCTCCTACAATGAGCAGTTCTTC. Its translation: CASSSWGASSYNEQFF. The genes are TRBV7-9 and TRBJ2-1; D is possibly TRBD2 (5 bases). The V gene's germline CDR1 is SEHNR and CDR2 FQNEAQ (reference sequence). Trimming cost V 4 bases and J 0 bases, with 13 bases left between them. This CDR3 is built from 16 residues.